The present T cell receptor (beta chain) was sequenced within a study of blood T cells in healthy people across ages. A second PCR, run for roughly 7 to 12 cycles, used a sample-barcoded 5' primer plus a J-beta primer mix. The authors tagged each cDNA molecule using a template-switch adaptor with 12 random nucleotides. TCRdb ran MiXCR on the 5' RACE reads and lists one entry per CDR3 protein. The sample holds over 600,000 distinct CDR3 sequences, about 56% seen once. Germline V gene data show CDR1 as SGDLS and CDR2 as YYNGEE. The CDR3 runs to 14 residues. The V end was cut by 0 bases, the J end by 2 bases, with 9 bases between.

The sequence derives from a man aged 35 to 55 in good health. This chain connects TRBV9 to TRBJ2-7; D is unresolved. The material sequenced was blood. The CDR3 bases are TGTGCCAGCAGCGTAGCAAGTTCCCCCTACGAGCAGTACTTC. It encodes CASSVASSPYEQYF. Using reference TRBV9 and TRBJ2-7 for the parts outside the CDR3, the full variable domain is DSGVTQTPKHLITATGQRVTLRCSPRSGDLSVYWYQQSLDQGLQFLIQYYNGEERAKGNILERFSAQQFPDLHSELNLSSLELGDSALYFCASSVASSPYEQYFGPGTRLTVT.